The following is a TCR beta chain sequence with its context. Its antigen is currently unknown. The sample belongs to a study of shared clonotypes between healthy human individuals. TCRdb's copy holds only in-frame clones and misses some; the assay was immunoSEQ multiplex PCR. The sample consists of 2,100,000 or so clones, under 97% of them appearing once. A CD45RA-negative memory subset and a CD45RA+ naive subset were separated from the CD4+ cells. Study-level points and caveats: Apart from blood, nothing was sampled; tissue repertoires likely differ. Larger estimated richness was generally seen in naive subsets than in memory subsets.

V shed 1 base and J shed 8 bases, with 15 bases lying between them. There are 15 residues in the CDR3. Germline V gene lookup returns CDR1 SGHTS and CDR2 YDEGEE. This sequence joins TRBV5-8 and TRBJ1-4, with D perhaps matching TRBD1 (6 bases). The sample was naive CD4+ T cells sorted from blood. The subset is: CD45RA+ positively selected. The sequence derives from a man aged 18 to 35 in good health. CDR3 protein: CASSLTQGRGEKLFF. CDR3 sequence (DNA): TGTGCCAGCAGCTTGACACAGGGACGGGGAGAAAAACTGTTTTTT. Using reference TRBV5-8 and TRBJ1-4 for the parts outside the CDR3, the full variable domain is EAGVTQSPTHLIKTRGQQATLRCSPISGHTSVYWYQQALGLGLQFLLWYDEGEERNRGNFPPRFSGRQFPNYSSELNVNALELEDSALYLCASSLTQGRGEKLFFGSGTQLSVL.